Reported below is one T cell receptor beta chain. Its antigen is currently unknown. The data were obtained in a study of beta chain features in type 1 diabetes. Overall study: Healthy donors resembled patients in age, gender and cell yields.

Study conclusions and caveats: VDJ junctions from patients with type 1 diabetes contained fewer insertions and more deletions. Within each of all four CD4+ subsets, Type 1 diabetes patients had TCRB CDR3s that were moderately but significantly shorter. These data did not resolve whether HLA type affects TCRB rearrangement. For cells with high TCR expression, cDNA sequencing could yield over-representation.

Deletions cut 2 bases from V and 7 bases from J, with 14 bases between. This CDR3 comprises 13 residues. Per germline, CDR1 GTSNPN and CDR2 SVGIG (reference sequence). The whole isolated RNA underwent reverse transcription, so sequencing captured expressed TCRB transcripts. The protocol was immunoSEQ multiplex PCR, while the TCRdb copy is restricted to in-frame clones and leaves out a portion. The sample carries about 660,000 clones, roughly 13% recorded once. The receptor comes from a man between 18 and 35 years old with type 1 diabetes. This sequence joins TRBV30 and TRBJ1-1; D unresolved. Material for sequencing was naive CD4+ T cells from blood. CDR3 in amino acids: CAWSLRLSIEAFF. In nucleotides, the CDR3 is TGTGCCTGGAGTCTGAGGCTGAGTATTGAAGCTTTCTTT.